This TCR beta chain was captured in a study of cytotoxic CD8 clonotypes in ibrutinib-treated CLL. Turning to the study itself: Averaging across samples gave 255,043 productive templates and 94,082 productive rearrangements.

Germline lookup yields CDR1 SNHLY and CDR2 FYNNEI. V gave up 3 bases and J gave up 5 bases; unmatched junction bases: 6. There are 15 residues in the CDR3. Broader study findings: Patients showed higher baseline clonality than age-matched healthy donors, and it tracked circulating CD8+ T-cell counts.

Data came from immunoSEQ multiplex PCR; TCRdb stores just in-frame clones and leaves some out. The sample consists of about 68,000 clones, 65% to 85% of them appearing once. Concerning this clone: Its antigen is not known.

The clonotype originates from a human donor with chronic lymphocytic leukemia. The chain links TRBV2 to TRBJ2-2, with 7 positions matching TRBD2. Material: PBMCs, obtained at disease progression, from a patient treated with ibrutinib. The CDR3 coding sequence is TGTGCCAGCAGTGACCCAGCGGGAAAGACCGGGGAGCTGTTTTTT. This gives the protein CASSDPAGKTGELFF.